This T cell receptor (beta chain) was identified in a study of metastatic and nonmetastatic thyroid tumors. The overall study: Malignant thyroid and benign thyroid patients provided blood and tumor or nodule tissue whose repertoires were compared.

Thyroid surgery had not been preceded by any treatment in any patient. In the source study's methods: Built for papillary thyroid cancer, a distant-metastasis classifier drew on CDR3 differences across clinicopathological groups. TCRdb ran MiXCR on the PCR reads. For this entry, the V and J calls and clone size follow TCRdb and not the study's own pipeline. The sample yields 30,000 to 40,000 clones, about 20% seen once. Germline-derived CDR1 and CDR2 are SGHRS and YFSETQ. CDR3 length: 16 amino acids. V was trimmed by 0 bases and J by 9 bases, leaving 19 bases between them. The V call is TRBV5-1, the J call TRBJ2-1; D is perhaps TRBD2 (6 bases). The TCR comes from a male donor with papillary thyroid cancer or a benign thyroid nodule (not recorded which). Some clones in this sample may be carry-over from other donors' samples. Sequenced material: tumor tissue. DNA of the CDR3: TGCGCCAGCAGCTTGGCTACGTTAGCGGACGATAGTGAGCAGTTCTTC. This encodes CASSLATLADDSEQFF.